Listed below are T cell receptor beta chains from one sample, sequenced in a study of blood T cell repertoires in COVID-19. Some clones are missing from TCRdb's copy, which holds only in-frame ones; the method was immunoSEQ multiplex PCR. The sample includes around 48,000 clones, around nine tenths of them seen just once. Source material: peripheral blood. The receptors were sampled from a man aged 55 to 70 with active or convalescent COVID-19. CDR3s include the opening cysteine and the closing phenylalanine or tryptophan. Fields, in order: clone size, D gene, V gene, J gene, CDR3 DNA, CDR3 protein. D genes are given only for firm matches. Expanded clones get a size class; other rows say once, few or many, or leave the size out.

clone_size: NA
d_call: NA
v_call: TRBV7-8
j_call: TRBJ1-4
cdr3_nt: TGTGCCAGCAGCTTAGACAGGGAAGAAAAACTGTTTTTT
cdr3_aa: CASSLDREEKLFF

clone_size: NA
d_call: NA
v_call: TRBV7-9
j_call: TRBJ1-5
cdr3_nt: TGTGCCAGCAGCTTATCGGGGAATCAGCCCCAGCATTTT
cdr3_aa: CASSLSGNQPQHF

clone_size: NA
d_call: NA
v_call: TRBV2
j_call: TRBJ2-1
cdr3_nt: TGTGCCAGCAGTCCCCCCCGCAACTATGAGCAGTTCTTC
cdr3_aa: CASSPPRNYEQFF

clone_size: few
d_call: NA
v_call: TRBV7-3
j_call: TRBJ2-1
cdr3_nt: TGTGCCAGCAGCCCAGGGGTAGGGGAAGCCAAGATATACAATGAGCAGTTCTTC
cdr3_aa: CASSPGVGEAKIYNEQFF

clone_size: NA
d_call: NA
v_call: TRBV7-8
j_call: TRBJ1-2
cdr3_nt: TGTGCCAGCAGCTTGGGGGACATAGGGGTCTATGGCTACACCTTC
cdr3_aa: CASSLGDIGVYGYTF

clone_size: NA
d_call: TRBD1
v_call: TRBV19
j_call: TRBJ1-4
cdr3_nt: TGTGCCAGTAGTATATTCAGGGGGTGGACAACTAATGAAAAACTGTTTTTT
cdr3_aa: CASSIFRGWTTNEKLFF

clone_size: NA
d_call: TRBD2
v_call: TRBV30
j_call: TRBJ2-5
cdr3_nt: TGTGCCTGGAGTGTACATACTAGCGGGGAAGAGACCCAGTACTTC
cdr3_aa: CAWSVHTSGEETQYF

clone_size: NA
d_call: TRBD1
v_call: TRBV19
j_call: TRBJ2-7
cdr3_nt: TGTGCCAGTAGTATGACAGGGGGCAGCGACGAGCAGTACTTC
cdr3_aa: CASSMTGGSDEQYF

clone_size: NA
d_call: NA
v_call: TRBV7-9
j_call: TRBJ2-5
cdr3_nt: TGTGCCAGCAGCTTAGGGGCAGAAGAGACCCAGTACTTC
cdr3_aa: CASSLGAEETQYF

clone_size: NA
d_call: NA
v_call: TRBV5-1
j_call: TRBJ2-7
cdr3_nt: TGCGCCAGCAGCTTGGCCGCGGACAGCTACGAGCAGTACTTC
cdr3_aa: CASSLAADSYEQYF

clone_size: NA
d_call: NA
v_call: TRBV18
j_call: TRBJ1-6
cdr3_nt: TGTGCCAGCTCGAACTCAGGGGACTATAATTCACCCCTCCACTTT
cdr3_aa: CASSNSGDYNSPLHF

clone_size: NA
d_call: TRBD1
v_call: TRBV30
j_call: TRBJ1-5
cdr3_nt: TGTGCCTGGAGAGACAGGGGGCCGGGCCAGCCCCAGCATTTT
cdr3_aa: CAWRDRGPGQPQHF

clone_size: NA
d_call: NA
v_call: TRBV30
j_call: TRBJ1-1
cdr3_nt: TGTGCCTGGACTTGGAACACTGAAGCTTTCTTT
cdr3_aa: CAWTWNTEAFF

clone_size: NA
d_call: NA
v_call: TRBV2
j_call: TRBJ1-4
cdr3_nt: TGTGCCAGCAACGACAGAAAGATCTCTGAAAAACTGTTTTTT
cdr3_aa: CASNDRKISEKLFF

clone_size: NA
d_call: TRBD1
v_call: TRBV28
j_call: TRBJ1-5
cdr3_nt: TGTGCCAGCAGTTTAATCGGACAGGGAGCTCAGCCCCAGCATTTT
cdr3_aa: CASSLIGQGAQPQHF

clone_size: NA
d_call: NA
v_call: TRBV4-3
j_call: TRBJ2-1
cdr3_nt: TGCGCCAGCAGCCAAGATGGCCCGTACAATGAGCAGTTCTTC
cdr3_aa: CASSQDGPYNEQFF

clone_size: NA
d_call: NA
v_call: TRBV5-6
j_call: TRBJ1-3
cdr3_nt: TGTGCCAGCAGCTTGCGGGGCGGGGTAGGATATTTT
cdr3_aa: CASSLRGGVGYF

clone_size: NA
d_call: TRBD2
v_call: TRBV3-1/TRBV3-2
j_call: TRBJ2-3
cdr3_nt: TGTGCCAGCAGCCGAGCGGGGGCGCCGGGTACGCAGTATTTT
cdr3_aa: CASSRAGAPGTQYF

clone_size: once
d_call: TRBD1
v_call: TRBV6-5
j_call: TRBJ2-3
cdr3_nt: TGTGCCAGCAGCGAGCGGGACAGGGGAATAGATACGCAGTATTTT
cdr3_aa: CASSERDRGIDTQYF

clone_size: NA
d_call: TRBD1
v_call: TRBV24-1
j_call: TRBJ2-7
cdr3_nt: TGTGCCACCAGTGAACCCCGGACAGGGGGGACCGAGCAGTACTTC
cdr3_aa: CATSEPRTGGTEQYF

clone_size: once
d_call: NA
v_call: TRBV18
j_call: TRBJ1-1
cdr3_nt: TGTGCCAGCTCACCCCGACAGGCAAGTATGAACACTGAAGCTTTCTTT
cdr3_aa: CASSPRQASMNTEAFF

clone_size: NA
d_call: NA
v_call: TRBV24-1
j_call: TRBJ1-1
cdr3_nt: TGTGCCACCAGTGATCTAGGGGGAGTTCGTGCTTTCTTT
cdr3_aa: CATSDLGGVRAFF

clone_size: NA
d_call: TRBD1
v_call: TRBV6-1
j_call: TRBJ2-3
cdr3_nt: TGTGCCAGCAGTGAAGGAACAGGGGGCTGGACAGATACGCAGTATTTT
cdr3_aa: CASSEGTGGWTDTQYF

clone_size: NA
d_call: TRBD1
v_call: TRBV29-1
j_call: TRBJ1-2
cdr3_nt: TGCAGCGTAGACAGGGACTATGGCTACACCTTC
cdr3_aa: CSVDRDYGYTF

clone_size: NA
d_call: NA
v_call: TRBV18
j_call: TRBJ1-5
cdr3_nt: TGTGCCAGCTCACCAAGAGGGGGGGATCAGCCCCAGCATTTT
cdr3_aa: CASSPRGGDQPQHF

clone_size: NA
d_call: NA
v_call: TRBV12-3/TRBV12-4
j_call: TRBJ1-5
cdr3_nt: TGTGCCAGCAGTTTAGAGAGTCAGCCCCAGCATTTT
cdr3_aa: CASSLESQPQHF

clone_size: NA
d_call: TRBD2
v_call: TRBV5-4
j_call: TRBJ2-3
cdr3_nt: TGTGCCAGCAGAAGCGGGGGGGCAGTAACAGATACGCAGTATTTT
cdr3_aa: CASRSGGAVTDTQYF

clone_size: NA
d_call: TRBD1
v_call: TRBV27
j_call: TRBJ2-1
cdr3_nt: TGTGCCAGCAATTCCAATCCGGGACAGGGTGCAAATGAGCAGTTCTTC
cdr3_aa: CASNSNPGQGANEQFF

clone_size: NA
d_call: NA
v_call: TRBV7-9
j_call: TRBJ1-2
cdr3_nt: TGTGCCAGCAGCTTAGCGGACAGTAACTATGGCTACACCTTC
cdr3_aa: CASSLADSNYGYTF

clone_size: NA
d_call: TRBD1
v_call: TRBV5-6
j_call: TRBJ2-3
cdr3_nt: TGTGCCAGCAGGTACCGGGGACAGAGCACAGATACGCAGTATTTT
cdr3_aa: CASRYRGQSTDTQYF

clone_size: NA
d_call: TRBD1
v_call: TRBV4-1
j_call: TRBJ1-1
cdr3_nt: TGCGCCAGCAGCCTTGACAGGGGGGCTGAAGCTTTCTTT
cdr3_aa: CASSLDRGAEAFF

clone_size: NA
d_call: TRBD1
v_call: TRBV9
j_call: TRBJ1-6
cdr3_nt: TGTGCCAGCAGCGGGGGACAGGGTAATAATTCACCCCTCCACTTT
cdr3_aa: CASSGGQGNNSPLHF

clone_size: NA
d_call: NA
v_call: TRBV30
j_call: TRBJ1-1
cdr3_nt: TGTGCCTGGAGTCCATACAGGGCTGAAGCTTTCTTT
cdr3_aa: CAWSPYRAEAFF

clone_size: NA
d_call: NA
v_call: TRBV4-1
j_call: TRBJ2-5
cdr3_nt: TGCGCCAGCAGCCAGGGGGGACGGTACCAAGAGACCCAGTACTTC
cdr3_aa: CASSQGGRYQETQYF

clone_size: NA
d_call: TRBD1
v_call: TRBV11-2
j_call: TRBJ2-6
cdr3_nt: TGTGCCAGCAGTCGACAGGGAACTGGGGCCAACGTCCTGACTTTC
cdr3_aa: CASSRQGTGANVLTF

clone_size: NA
d_call: TRBD1
v_call: TRBV2
j_call: TRBJ2-3
cdr3_nt: TGTGCCACCCTATGGACAGGGAGCACAGATACGCAGTATTTT
cdr3_aa: CATLWTGSTDTQYF